This TCR beta chain was captured in a study of cytomegalovirus exposure and HLA in healthy donors (dated by TCRdb to the late 2010s). For the wider study: An earlier analysis of about 530 of the donors reported approximately 280 Gb of sequence data and 117 million unique TCR beta sequences obtained from 180 million or so T cells. An early release covering roughly 640 HLA-typed donors comprised about 300 gigabases of sequencing data and tens of millions of unique TCR sequences. Of the roughly 420 genotyped donors, approximately 80% were placed in the genetic ancestry cluster associated with self-reported Caucasian donors. The study was designed to test whether signatures of past pathogen exposure could be identified by cataloging public T cell receptors. The study profiled the T cell repertoires of 500 to 800 subjects by immunosequencing and related them to cytomegalovirus serostatus. Besides the first cohort of about 730 subjects, a separate validation cohort made up of over a hundred different subjects was used. The study combined high-throughput TCR immunosequencing, statistical association of individual TCRs with disease status, and machine learning to predict cytomegalovirus infection status. In a later analysis, previously published TCR beta repertoires from 666 donors were re-analyzed and high-resolution HLA genotyping was added so that TCR occurrence patterns could be studied. Rather than using new phenotypic data, the later analysis identified candidate immune exposures from TCR beta sequences and from how often those sequences occurred across donors. An earlier analysis of 587 of the donors applied high-throughput TCR beta sequencing to assess whether each TCR beta V gene segment acted as functional or pseudogenic. Alongside the repertoire data, information on donor age, sex, ethnicity and CMV serostatus was compiled. In a later genetic analysis, genome-wide SNP genotypes for about 55% of the roughly 670 donors were used, and that subset was treated as a discovery cohort. Every discovery cohort repertoire had been produced on one sequencing platform. HLA typing included class I and class II loci at four-digit resolution. Typing coverage varied by locus: roughly 620-640 donors for A, B, C, DRB1 and DQB1; about 520 for DQA1; approximately 610 for DPA1; roughly 470 for DPB1. Several DR-DQ haplotypes were handled as single units for association and clustering because linkage in the cohort was strong. On average, 235,054 unique TCR beta nucleotide sequences were sequenced per donor among 398 genotyped donors of the cohort, with roughly a sixth of those sequences being non-productive.

Libraries were made using the immunoSEQ multiplex PCR assay. For the multiplex PCR, a mixture combining 60 forward primers for TCR Vbeta segments and 13 reverse primers for TCR Jbeta segments was used. Amplification of the CDR3 region of rearranged TCR beta genes was performed with a multiplex PCR assay on genomic DNA. The Illumina HiSeq System was used to sequence the amplified TCR beta libraries as 87-base-pair reads. The authors' analysis ran thus. In a later analysis, some 80 million unique TCR beta chains were counted across the 650 to 700 repertoires, and roughly 10 million of these chains were shared by at least two donors. A nearest-neighbor algorithm error-corrected the raw reads and collapsed the reads into unique sequences, merging closely related sequences to remove PCR and sequencing errors. To assign V, D and J gene segments, CDR3 sequences were aligned to IMGT reference sequences. For a sequence to be retained, a match of at least six nucleotides to both a V gene segment and a J gene segment was required. Rearrangements were classified as productive when the CDR3 lacked stop codons and remained in frame with V and J, and all other rearrangements were classified as non-productive. Following IMGT convention, CDR3 was defined as the stretch from the second conserved V-encoded cysteine to the conserved J-encoded phenylalanine. In an earlier analysis of approximately 500 of the donors, sequences lacking an unambiguous match to a single V gene segment were excluded. An earlier analysis of 500 to 700 of the donors classified V segments as functional when productive rearrangements were above 56.7% and as segregating when the standard deviation between donors was above 5%. A statistical classification framework was built for diagnosing cytomegalovirus status from the catalog of TCR beta chain sequences. V and J gene assignment, in a later analysis, came from comparing TCR nucleotide sequences with IMGT/GENE-DB human TR gene sequences. In a later analysis, CDR3 sequences and most-parsimonious VDJ recombination scenarios were assigned using the TCRdist pipeline. In a later analysis, every TCR beta chain was defined by the combination of its CDR3 amino acid sequence and its V-gene family, and reads without a unique V-gene family were dropped. To address suspected cross-contamination and a sequencing artifact, a later analysis removed approximately 600 highly shared, low-generation-probability nucleotide sequences. In a later analysis, a clonal expansion index for each public chain was calculated from normalized within-repertoire ranks of inferred template counts. Generation probabilities in a later analysis came from a VDJ recombination model fitted to out-of-frame rearrangements, and those results were checked against IGoR. In a later analysis, TCR-TCR, TCR-HLA and TCR-CMV co-occurrence was scored with hypergeometric tests, and a repertoire-size bias correction was applied to TCR pairs. A later analysis estimated false discovery rates by permuting HLA or CMV assignments 20 times. In a later analysis, co-occurring TCRs were grouped using DBSCAN, and TCRdist sequence similarity was added for clustering within HLA-allele-positive subsets. Co-occurrence clustering excluded repertoires with fewer than 30,000 or more than 120,000 public chains, plus five with anomalous nucleotide sharing. TCRdb re-hosts the immuneACCESS table, in-frame sequences only. Its copies lack some clones; in the studies checked, an unresolved V gene accounts for under half of them, and the cause for the rest is not known. That table gives V, J and clone size, and the DNA gave D and trimming. The sample records more than 150,000 clones, around 73% of which are singletons. 1.4% to 1.5% of the sample is in the top ten clones.

Findings and caveats that apply to the study as a whole: A further reported finding was that TCR beta sequences accurately predicted the HLA-A and HLA-B alleles for most subjects in the first cohort. In a later analysis, HLA-associated TCR beta chains were found to be more clonally expanded and to have lower generation probabilities than equally common non-associated chains. According to a later analysis, TCR association rates differed among HLA loci, with DRB1 alleles showing the most associated TCRs and HLA-C alleles showing the fewest. In both the original and validation cohorts, the classifier was reported to diagnose cytomegalovirus status with high specificity and sensitivity. At a false discovery rate of 0.05, a later analysis linked under 20,000 TCR beta sequences to specific HLA alleles. A few of the identified cytomegalovirus-associated TCR beta chains were confirmed in vitro to be specific for cytomegalovirus antigens. A total of 150 to 200 TCR beta chains were listed by the study as associated with cytomegalovirus. Linkage disequilibrium might explain the correlated functional status among segregating V segments, but an unknown experimental factor could not be ruled out. CMV serostatus was the only immune exposure information available for the cohort. A later analysis reported that several top co-occurrence clusters appeared linked to parvovirus B19, influenza, CMV and Epstein-Barr virus. Some IMGT-functional V segments, including TRBV6-2 and TRBV6-3, could not be told apart with the 87-base-pair reads, so those segments were excluded. It was suggested by the authors that the approach could potentially be generalized to other disease states and immunological phenotypes. Most TCR sequences were observed very rarely across donors, whereas some public TCRs were present in many individuals. Only TCR beta chains were sequenced in this cohort, and the absence of alpha or paired-chain data limited detectable features. An association between a missense DCLRE1C variant and V-gene and J-gene trimming of TCR beta chains was found in a later genetic analysis and replicated in an independent cohort. Assigning TCR associations to individual alleles was difficult when HLA alleles, especially DR and DQ, strongly co-occurred. A group of highly shared sequence variants was considered likely to be a technical artifact of the sequencing pipeline. Fewer than 20 rarely observed V segments, including chromosome 9 orphons, were excluded from the earlier analysis of a few hundred of the donors because counts were too low. A later analysis found that most CMV-associated TCR beta chains appeared HLA-restricted, with HLA associations seemingly driven largely by CMV exposure. Because HLA typing was unavailable for some donors at each locus, only the typed subset was used in association tests. The presence/absence analyses assumed that sequencing depth was roughly uniform across donors, and that assumption may not be true. In an earlier analysis of 500 to 650 of the donors, most TCR beta V segments appeared in productive rearrangements about 90% or about 30% of the time, broadly matching IMGT annotations. A later genetic analysis reported fewer N-insertions in productive TCRs among donors in an Asian-associated ancestry cluster than the roughly 700-donor mean.

The cohort consisted of 670 or so healthy bone marrow donors. At the time of sampling, every cohort member was nominally healthy, though immune exposures that went unrecorded were likely present. The donor was CMV seronegative and belonged to the group of 380 or so seronegative cohort members. Every donor gave a peripheral blood sample, and the peripheral blood mononuclear cells from that sample were used for TCR beta sequencing. Genomic DNA was extracted from the blood cell samples with the Qiagen DNeasy Blood Extraction Kit. As for this clone: The antigen this receptor binds is unknown. No base quality information exists; no much larger clone differs at one position.

The germline V gene encodes CDR1 SQVTM and CDR2 ANQGSEA. The CDR3 starts with the cysteine, ends with the phenylalanine, and has 14 residues. The sequence is cut down to CDR3 DNA, 42 bases in frame from base 1. V loses 3 bases, J loses 0 bases, and the germline ends lie 11 bases apart. This receptor was obtained from a male donor in good health and CMV-seronegative. Sequencing used PBMCs. The V gene is TRBV29-1 and the J gene is TRBJ1-1; the D gene identity is not certain. The CDR3 here reads CSVELRSLNTEAFF. The DNA sequence follows: TGCAGCGTTGAGCTGCGGAGTTTGAACACTGAAGCTTTCTTT.